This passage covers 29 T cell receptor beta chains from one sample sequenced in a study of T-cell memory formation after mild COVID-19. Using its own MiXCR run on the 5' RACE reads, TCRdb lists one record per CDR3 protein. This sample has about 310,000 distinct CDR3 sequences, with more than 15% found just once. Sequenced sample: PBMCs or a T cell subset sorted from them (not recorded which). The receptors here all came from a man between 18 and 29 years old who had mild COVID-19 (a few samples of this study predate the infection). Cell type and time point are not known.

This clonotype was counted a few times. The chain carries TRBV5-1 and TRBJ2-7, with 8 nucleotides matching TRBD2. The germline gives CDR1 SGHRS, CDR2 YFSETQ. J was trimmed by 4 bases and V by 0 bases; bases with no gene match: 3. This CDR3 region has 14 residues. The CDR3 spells CASSLGVAGYEQYF. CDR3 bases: TGCGCCAGCAGCTTGGGAGTAGCGGGGTACGAGCAGTACTTC.

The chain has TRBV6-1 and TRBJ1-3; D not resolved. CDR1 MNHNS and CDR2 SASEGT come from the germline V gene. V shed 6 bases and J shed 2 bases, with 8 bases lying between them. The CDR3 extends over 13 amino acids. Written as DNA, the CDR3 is TGTGCCAGCAGGCAGGAGGCTGGAAACACCATATATTTT. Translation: CASRQEAGNTIYF.

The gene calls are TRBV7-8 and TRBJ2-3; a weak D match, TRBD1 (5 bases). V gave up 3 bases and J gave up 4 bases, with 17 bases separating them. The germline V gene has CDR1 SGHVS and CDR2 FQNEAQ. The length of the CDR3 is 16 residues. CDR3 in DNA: TGTGCCAGCAGCTTCCAATCGGGCCCCAGGGCAGATACGCAGTATTTT. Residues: CASSFQSGPRADTQYF. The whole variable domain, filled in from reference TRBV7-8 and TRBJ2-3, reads GAGVSQSPRYKVAKRGQDVALRCDPISGHVSLFWYQQALGQGPEFLTYFQNEAQLDKSGLPSDRFFAERPEGSVSTLKIQRTQQEDSAVYLCASSFQSGPRADTQYFGPGTRLTVL.

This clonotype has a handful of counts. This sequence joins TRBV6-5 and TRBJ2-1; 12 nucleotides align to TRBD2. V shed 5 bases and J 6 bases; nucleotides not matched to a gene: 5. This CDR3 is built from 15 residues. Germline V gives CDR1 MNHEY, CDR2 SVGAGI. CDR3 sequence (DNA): TGTGCCAGCAGTCCGACTAGCGGGGGCCCCAATGAGCAGTTCTTC. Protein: CASSPTSGGPNEQFF.

CDR3 loop: CAWSVGEPNEQFF. The CDR3 bases are TGTGCCTGGAGTGTGGGGGAACCCAATGAGCAGTTCTTC. The chain has TRBV30 and TRBJ2-1, with D perhaps given as TRBD1 or TRBD2 (5 bases each). V was shortened by 0 bases and J by 6 bases, with 9 bases between the two germline ends. CDR1 GTSNPN and CDR2 SVGIG come from the germline V gene (reference sequence). The CDR3 loop spans 13 amino acids.

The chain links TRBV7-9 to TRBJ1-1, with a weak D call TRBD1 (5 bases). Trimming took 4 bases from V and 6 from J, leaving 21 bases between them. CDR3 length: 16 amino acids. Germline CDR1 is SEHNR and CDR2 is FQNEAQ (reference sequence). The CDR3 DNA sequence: TGTGCCAGCAGCTGGATGCGTGACACCGCGGGGGCTGAAGCTTTCTTT. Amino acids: CASSWMRDTAGAEAFF.

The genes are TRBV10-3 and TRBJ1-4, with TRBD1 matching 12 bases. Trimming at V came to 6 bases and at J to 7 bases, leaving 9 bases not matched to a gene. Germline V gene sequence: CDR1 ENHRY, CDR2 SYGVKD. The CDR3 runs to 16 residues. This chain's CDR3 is CAIRPGQGAPGEKLFF. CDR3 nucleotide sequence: TGTGCCATCAGACCGGGACAGGGGGCGCCCGGTGAAAAACTGTTTTTT.

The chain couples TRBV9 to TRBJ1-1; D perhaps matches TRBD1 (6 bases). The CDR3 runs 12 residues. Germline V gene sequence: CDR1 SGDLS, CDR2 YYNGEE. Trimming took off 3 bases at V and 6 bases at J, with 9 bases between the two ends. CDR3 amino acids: CASSGQGPEAFF. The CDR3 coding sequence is TGTGCCAGCAGCGGTCAGGGGCCTGAAGCTTTCTTT.

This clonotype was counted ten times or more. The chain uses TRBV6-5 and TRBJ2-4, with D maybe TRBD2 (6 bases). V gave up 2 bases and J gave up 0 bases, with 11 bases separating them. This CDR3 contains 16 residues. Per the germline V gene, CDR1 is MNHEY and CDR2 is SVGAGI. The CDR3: CASSYQAGLAKNIQYF. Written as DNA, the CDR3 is TGTGCCAGCAGTTACCAGGCGGGGCTAGCCAAAAACATTCAGTACTTC.

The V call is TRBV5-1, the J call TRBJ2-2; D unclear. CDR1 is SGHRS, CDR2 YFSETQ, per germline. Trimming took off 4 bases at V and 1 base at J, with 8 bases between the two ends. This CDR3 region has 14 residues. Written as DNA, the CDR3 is TGCGCCAGCAGCCCGGGCGAGAACACCGGGGAGCTGTTTTTT. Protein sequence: CASSPGENTGELFF. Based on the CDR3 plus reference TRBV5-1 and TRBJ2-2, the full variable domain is KAGVTQTPRYLIKTRGQQVTLSCSPISGHRSVSWYQQTPGQGLQFLFEYFSETQRNKGNFPGRFSGRQFSNSRSEMNVSTLELGDSALYLCASSPGENTGELFFGEGSRLTVL.

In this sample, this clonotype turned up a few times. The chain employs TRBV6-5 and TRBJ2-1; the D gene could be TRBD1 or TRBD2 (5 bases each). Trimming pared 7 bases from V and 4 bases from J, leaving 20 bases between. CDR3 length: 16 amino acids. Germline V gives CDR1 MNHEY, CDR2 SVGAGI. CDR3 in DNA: TGTGCCAGCACCCCAGTGAGAGGGGCGGCGTACAATGAGCAGTTCTTC. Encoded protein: CASTPVRGAAYNEQFF.

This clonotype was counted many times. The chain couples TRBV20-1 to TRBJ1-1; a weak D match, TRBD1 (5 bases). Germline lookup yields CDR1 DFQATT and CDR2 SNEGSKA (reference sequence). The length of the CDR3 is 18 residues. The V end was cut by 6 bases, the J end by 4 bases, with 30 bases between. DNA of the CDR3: TGCAGTGCGCCCACTGGTTCCACCGGGACTTGGAAGGGCACTGAAGCTTTCTTT. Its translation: CSAPTGSTGTWKGTEAFF.

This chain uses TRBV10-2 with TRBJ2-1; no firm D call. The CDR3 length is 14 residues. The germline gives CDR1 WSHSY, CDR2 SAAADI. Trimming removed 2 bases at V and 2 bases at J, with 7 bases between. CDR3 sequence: CASSERRTYNEQFF. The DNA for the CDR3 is TGCGCCAGCAGTGAGAGAAGGACCTACAATGAGCAGTTCTTC.

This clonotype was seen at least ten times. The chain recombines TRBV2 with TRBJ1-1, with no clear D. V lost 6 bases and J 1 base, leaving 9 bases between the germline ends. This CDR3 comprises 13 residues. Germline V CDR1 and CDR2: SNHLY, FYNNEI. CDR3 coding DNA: TGTGCCAGCAGAGGCAATCGGAACACTGAAGCTTTCTTT. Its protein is CASRGNRNTEAFF. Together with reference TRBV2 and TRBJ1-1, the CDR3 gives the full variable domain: EPEVTQTPSHQVTQMGQEVILRCVPISNHLYFYWYRQILGQKVEFLVSFYNNEISEKSEIFDDQFSVERPDGSNFTLKIRSTKLEDSAMYFCASRGNRNTEAFFGQGTRLTVV.

CDR3 sequence reads: CASSQGTGGYEQFF. CDR3 in DNA: TGCGCCAGCAGCCAAGGGACAGGGGGCTATGAGCAGTTCTTC. The chain recombines TRBV4-3 with TRBJ2-1; 11 bases map to TRBD1. J gave up 8 bases and V 1 base, and 1 base lay outside the gene matches. The CDR3 extends over 14 amino acids. Germline V gene sequence: CDR1 LGHNA, CDR2 YSLEER.

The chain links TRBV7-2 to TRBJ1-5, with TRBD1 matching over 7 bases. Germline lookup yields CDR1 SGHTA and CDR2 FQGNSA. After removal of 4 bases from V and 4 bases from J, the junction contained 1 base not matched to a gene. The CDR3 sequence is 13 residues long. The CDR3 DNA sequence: TGTGCCAGCAGCTCGGACAGGAATCAGCCCCAGCATTTT. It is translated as CASSSDRNQPQHF.

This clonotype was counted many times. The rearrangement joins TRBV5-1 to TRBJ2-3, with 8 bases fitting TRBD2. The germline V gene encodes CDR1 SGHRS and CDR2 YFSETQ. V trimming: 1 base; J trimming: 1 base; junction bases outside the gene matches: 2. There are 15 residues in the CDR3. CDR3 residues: CASSLTAGGTDTQYF. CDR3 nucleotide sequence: TGCGCCAGCAGCTTGACAGCGGGGGGCACAGATACGCAGTATTTT.

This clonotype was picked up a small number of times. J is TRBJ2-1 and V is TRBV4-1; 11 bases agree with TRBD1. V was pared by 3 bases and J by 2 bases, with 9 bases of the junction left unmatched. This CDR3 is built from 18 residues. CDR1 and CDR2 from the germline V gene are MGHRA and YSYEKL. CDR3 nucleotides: TGCGCCAGCAGCCAGGGACAGGGGGGCGGATCTCCCTACAATGAGCAGTTCTTC. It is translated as CASSQGQGGGSPYNEQFF.

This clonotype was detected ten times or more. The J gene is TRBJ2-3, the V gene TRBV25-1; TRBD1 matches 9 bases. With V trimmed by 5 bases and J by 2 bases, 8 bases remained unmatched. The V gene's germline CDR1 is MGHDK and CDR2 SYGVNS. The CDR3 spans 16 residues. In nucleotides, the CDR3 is TGTGCCAGCAGTAAAACCCGGGACAGGGTCACAGATACGCAGTATTTT. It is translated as CASSKTRDRVTDTQYF.

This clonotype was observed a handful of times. The CDR3 DNA reads as TGTGCCAGCAGCCGAAGACTAGCGGGGGGATCGGAAGAGACCCAGTACTTC. Protein: CASSRRLAGGSEETQYF. J is TRBJ2-5 and V is TRBV4-2; 13 bases align to TRBD2. Trimming at V came to 4 bases and at J to 3 bases, leaving 8 bases not matched to a gene. The CDR3 runs 17 residues. Germline-derived CDR1 and CDR2 are LGHNA and YNFKEQ.

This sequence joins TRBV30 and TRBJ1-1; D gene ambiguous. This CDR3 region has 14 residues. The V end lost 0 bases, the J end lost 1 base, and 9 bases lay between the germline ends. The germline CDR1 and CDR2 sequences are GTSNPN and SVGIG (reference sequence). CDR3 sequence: CAWSVRGGNTEAFF. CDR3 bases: TGTGCCTGGAGTGTACGAGGAGGGAACACTGAAGCTTTCTTT.

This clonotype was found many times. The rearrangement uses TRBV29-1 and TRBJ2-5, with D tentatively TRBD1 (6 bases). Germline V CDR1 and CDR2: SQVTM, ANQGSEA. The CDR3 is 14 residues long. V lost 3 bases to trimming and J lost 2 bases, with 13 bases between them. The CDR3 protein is CSVDVRGRQETQYF. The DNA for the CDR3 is TGCAGCGTTGATGTCAGGGGCAGACAAGAGACCCAGTACTTC.

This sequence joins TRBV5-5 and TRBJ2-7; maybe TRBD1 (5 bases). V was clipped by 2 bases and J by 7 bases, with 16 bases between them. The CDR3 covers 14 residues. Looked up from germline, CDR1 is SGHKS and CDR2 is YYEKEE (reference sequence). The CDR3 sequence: CASSFTVGDDEQYV. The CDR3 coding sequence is TGTGCCAGCAGCTTTACGGTAGGGGATGATGAGCAGTACGTC.

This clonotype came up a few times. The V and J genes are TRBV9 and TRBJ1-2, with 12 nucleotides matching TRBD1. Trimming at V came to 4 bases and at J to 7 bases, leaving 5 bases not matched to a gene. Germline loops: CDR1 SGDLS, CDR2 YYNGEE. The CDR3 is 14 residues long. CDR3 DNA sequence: TGTGCCAGCAGCTACGGGACAGGGGGCACTGGCTACACCTTC. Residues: CASSYGTGGTGYTF.

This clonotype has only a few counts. CDR3 amino acids: CASGRGLDYGYTF. CDR3 nucleotide sequence: TGTGCCAGTGGGAGGGGGCTCGACTATGGCTACACCTTC. The chain joins TRBV10-3 to TRBJ1-2; the match to TRBD1 covers 7 bases. The CDR3 spans 13 residues. Trimming at V came to 10 bases and at J to 3 bases, leaving 8 bases not matched to a gene. Germline V gives CDR1 ENHRY, CDR2 SYGVKD.

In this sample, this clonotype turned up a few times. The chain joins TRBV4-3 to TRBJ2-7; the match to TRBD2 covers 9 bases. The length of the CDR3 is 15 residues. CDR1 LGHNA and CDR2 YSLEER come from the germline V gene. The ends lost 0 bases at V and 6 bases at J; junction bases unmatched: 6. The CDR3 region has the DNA TGCGCCAGCAGCCAAGAAGCTAGCGGGGTTTCCGAGCAGTACTTC. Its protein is CASSQEASGVSEQYF.

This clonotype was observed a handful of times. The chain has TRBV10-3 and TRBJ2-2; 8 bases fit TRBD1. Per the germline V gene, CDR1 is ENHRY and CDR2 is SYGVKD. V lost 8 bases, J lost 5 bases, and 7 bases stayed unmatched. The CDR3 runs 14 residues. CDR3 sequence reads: CAISRQGWTGELFF. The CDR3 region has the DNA TGTGCCATCTCTAGACAGGGGTGGACCGGGGAGCTGTTTTTT.

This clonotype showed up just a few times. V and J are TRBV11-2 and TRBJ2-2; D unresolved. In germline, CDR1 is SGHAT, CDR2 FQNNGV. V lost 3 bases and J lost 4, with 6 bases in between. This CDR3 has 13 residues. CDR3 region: CASSLSSTGELFF. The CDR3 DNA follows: TGTGCCAGCAGCTTGTCGAGCACCGGGGAGCTGTTTTTT.

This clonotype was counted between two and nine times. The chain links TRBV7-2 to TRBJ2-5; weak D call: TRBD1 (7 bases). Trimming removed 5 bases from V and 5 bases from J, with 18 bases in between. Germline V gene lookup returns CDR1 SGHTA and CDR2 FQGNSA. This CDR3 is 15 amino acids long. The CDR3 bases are TGTGCCAGCAGCGACCGACAGGGACTCCATGAGACCCAGTACTTC. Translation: CASSDRQGLHETQYF.